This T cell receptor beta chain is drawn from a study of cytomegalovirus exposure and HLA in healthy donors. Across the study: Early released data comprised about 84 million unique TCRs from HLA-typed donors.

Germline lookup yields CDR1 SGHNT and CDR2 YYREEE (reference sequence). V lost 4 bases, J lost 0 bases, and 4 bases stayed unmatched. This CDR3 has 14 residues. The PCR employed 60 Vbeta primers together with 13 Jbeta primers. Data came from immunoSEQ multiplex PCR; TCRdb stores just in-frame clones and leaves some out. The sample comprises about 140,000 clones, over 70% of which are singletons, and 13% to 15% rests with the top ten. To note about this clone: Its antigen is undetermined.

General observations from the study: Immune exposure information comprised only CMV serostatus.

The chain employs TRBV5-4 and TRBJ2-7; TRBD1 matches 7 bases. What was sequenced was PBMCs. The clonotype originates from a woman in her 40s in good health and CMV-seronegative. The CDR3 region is CASSIQGNSYEQYF. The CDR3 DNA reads TGTGCCAGCAGCATACAGGGGAACTCCTACGAGCAGTACTTC.